The 5 T cell receptor beta chains below come from one sample, sequenced in a study of human T cells and chemical hapten exposure (dated by TCRdb to about 2021). Receptor amplification or capture employed RACE. Sequencer: NextSeq 500. In TCRdb, the public reads were trimmed at Q25 with fastp and aligned with MiXCR, with productive beta chains retained. Each entry is one CDR3 protein sequence, shown with its most common DNA and genes. The sample records about 98,000 distinct CDR3 sequences, approximately 10% of which are singletons. Jointly, the top ten make up around 3.3% of the sample. In light of the paper, this sample's time point label describes: pre-sensitization, week 0. The treatment or condition label corresponds to: therapeutic diphenylcyclopropenone sensitization with weekly scalp DPC. Here the sequenced sample was whole blood, taken in connection with sensitization to the hapten diphenylcyclopropenone (DPC). All receptors derive from an older woman with alopecia areata. Some clones in this sample may be carry-over from other donors' samples.

This clonotype has at least ten counts. The CDR3 bases are TGCGCCAGCAGCGGTGGGGGAAATAGCAATCAGCCCCAGCATTTT. It codes for CASSGGGNSNQPQHF. This chain connects TRBV4-1 to TRBJ1-5, with D possibly TRBD1 on 5 matching bases. The CDR3 covers 15 residues. Germline V gene sequence: CDR1 MGHRA, CDR2 YSYEKL. Trimming left V 5 bases short and J 0 bases short, with 11 bases between.

This clonotype showed up just a few times. V gene TRBV4-1 combines with J gene TRBJ1-4; 7 bases line up with TRBD1. Unmatched junction bases numbered 7, after V lost 1 base and J lost 8 bases. This CDR3 is built from 15 residues. Per the germline V gene, CDR1 is MGHRA and CDR2 is YSYEKL. CDR3 nucleotide sequence: TGCGCCAGCAGCCAAGGGACAGGCGGGCCGGAAAAACTGTTTTTT. It is translated as CASSQGTGGPEKLFF.

In this sample, this clonotype turned up many times. In DNA, the CDR3 is TGTGCCAGCAGTCTTGGCGGGGCTTGGAGTTCACCCCTCCACTTT. This sequence encodes CASSLGGAWSSPLHF. The gene calls are TRBV6-5 and TRBJ1-6; perhaps TRBD1 as D (5 bases). Germline CDR1 is MNHEY and CDR2 is SVGAGI. This CDR3 has 15 amino acids. Trimming removed 5 bases at V and 9 bases at J, with 17 bases between.

DNA of the CDR3: TGTGCCAGCAGCCAAGGGACTAGCGGGGGCCGTCCCTACGAGCAGTACTTC. Protein sequence: CASSQGTSGGRPYEQYF. This chain links TRBV4-2 with TRBJ2-7; 13 bases fit TRBD2. The ends lost 1 base at V and 2 bases at J; junction bases unmatched: 5. The CDR3 spans 17 residues. Germline V lookup: CDR1 LGHNA, CDR2 YNFKEQ.

This clonotype was seen at least ten times. The CDR3 DNA reads as TGTGCCGGGGCAGGCAGCCCACTGAACACTGAAGCTTTCTTT. This codes for CAGAGSPLNTEAFF. The chain uses TRBV7-9 and TRBJ1-1; a weak D match, TRBD1 (5 bases). The CDR3 is 14 amino acids. Trimming removed 11 bases at V and 0 bases at J, with 16 bases between. Germline CDR1 SEHNR, CDR2 FQNEAQ (reference sequence).